The 26 T cell receptor beta chains given below trace back to one sample, sequenced in a study of blood T cell repertoires in COVID-19. Only in-frame clones appear in the TCRdb table, and some are missing; sequencing was by immunoSEQ multiplex PCR. The data contain 55,000 to 80,000 clones, 70% to 85% of them singletons. The specimen was peripheral blood. The receptors derive from an older man with acute or convalescent COVID-19.

The V gene is TRBV7-3, the J gene TRBJ2-1; 10 bases are a match to TRBD2. Germline trimming cut 5 bases from V and 5 bases from J; bases unmatched to any gene: 12. The CDR3 covers 17 residues. Germline CDR1 SGHTA, CDR2 FQGTGA. CDR3 sequence: CASSRYYSSGSHNEQFF. CDR3 nucleotide sequence: TGTGCCAGCAGCCGATACTACTCTAGCGGGAGCCACAATGAGCAGTTCTTC.

The chain couples TRBV11-2 to TRBJ1-2; D may be TRBD1 (5 bases). The CDR3 is 15 residues long. The germline CDR1 and CDR2 sequences are SGHAT and FQNNGV. Deletions cut 3 bases from V and 4 bases from J, with 15 bases between. The chain's CDR3 is CASSLGPGMGYGYTF. The CDR3 region has the DNA TGTGCCAGCAGCTTGGGGCCAGGGATGGGCTATGGCTACACCTTC.

This chain uses TRBV13 with TRBJ1-1; 8 bases agree with TRBD1. Germline trimming cut 7 bases from V and 7 bases from J; bases unmatched to any gene: 14. The CDR3 runs 15 residues. The germline gives CDR1 PRHDT, CDR2 FYEKMQ (reference sequence). The CDR3 region has the DNA TGTGCCAGCATTATTACAGGGGGAAGTACTAATGAAGCTTTCTTT. It specifies CASIITGGSTNEAFF. Complete variable domain (other parts from reference TRBV13 and TRBJ1-1): AAGVIQSPRHLIKEKRETATLKCYPIPRHDTVYWYQQGPGQDPQFLISFYEKMQSDKGSIPDRFSAQQFSDYHSELNMSSLELGDSALYFCASIITGGSTNEAFFGQGTRLTVV.

The rearrangement links TRBV3-1 (or the pseudogene TRBV3-2) to TRBJ1-2, with 12 nucleotides matching TRBD1. Germline CDR1 and CDR2: LGHDT and YNNKEL (reference sequence). The length of the CDR3 is 15 residues. J was trimmed by 2 bases and V by 3 bases; bases with no gene match: 1. In DNA form, the CDR3 reads TGTGCCAGCAGCCAGGGACAGGGGGCCAACTATGGCTACACCTTC. Translation gives CASSQGQGANYGYTF.

The chain carries TRBV19 and TRBJ1-2; 9 bases align to TRBD1. Germline-derived CDR1 and CDR2 are LNHDA and SQIVND (reference sequence). The V and J ends lost 3 bases and 8 bases, in that order; junction bases with no gene match: 4. The CDR3 is 13 residues long. CDR3 sequence reads: CASSMGQGEGYTF. CDR3 nucleotides: TGTGCCAGTAGTATGGGACAGGGTGAGGGCTACACCTTC.

The V gene is TRBV5-1, the J gene TRBJ1-2; 8 bases align to TRBD1. The V segment lost 5 bases and the J segment 1 base; nucleotides outside the gene matches: 4. This CDR3 is 14 amino acids long. The germline gives CDR1 SGHRS, CDR2 YFSETQ. The CDR3 bases are TGCGCCAGCAGTGAACAGGGGGTTAACTATGGCTACACCTTC. Encoded protein: CASSEQGVNYGYTF.

The chain links TRBV24-1 to TRBJ2-5; TRBD1 matches 9 bases. The CDR3 has 16 amino acids. With V trimmed by 4 bases and J by 5 bases, 10 bases remained unmatched. The germline V gene encodes CDR1 KGHDR and CDR2 SFDVKD. This CDR3 is CATSEPDRGGRETQYF. The CDR3 nucleotides are TGTGCCACCAGTGAGCCGGACAGGGGTGGTCGGGAGACCCAGTACTTC.

J is TRBJ2-7 and V is TRBV5-1; possibly TRBD2 for D (5 bases). The germline CDR1 and CDR2 sequences are SGHRS and YFSETQ. CDR3 length: 13 residues. V was shortened by 4 bases and J by 6 bases, with 14 bases between the two germline ends. In DNA, the CDR3 is TGCGCCAGCAGCACAGAAGCGGTTCTCGAGCAGTACTTC. It codes for CASSTEAVLEQYF.

The genes are TRBV4-1 and TRBJ2-5, with a weak D call TRBD2 (5 bases). Trimming stripped 0 bases from V and 2 bases from J, with 16 bases between. CDR1 is MGHRA, CDR2 YSYEKL, per germline. There are 17 residues in the CDR3. CDR3 coding DNA: TGCGCCAGCAGCCAAGATGGTAGGAGGCCCCCACAAGAGACCCAGTACTTC. Translation gives CASSQDGRRPPQETQYF.

The rearrangement links TRBV5-4 to TRBJ2-7; possibly TRBD2 for D (6 bases). The CDR3 is 15 amino acids. The V and J ends lost 4 bases and 4 bases respectively, with 18 bases between them. From germline, CDR1 is SGHNT and CDR2 YYREEE (reference sequence). The CDR3 region is CASSHASEMGYEQYF. The CDR3 DNA follows: TGTGCCAGCAGCCACGCTAGCGAAATGGGGTACGAGCAGTACTTC.

The chain recombines TRBV7-9 with TRBJ2-1; 10 positions agree with TRBD2. Trimming cost V 1 base and J 6 bases; bases outside gene matches: 6. Germline V lookup: CDR1 SEHNR, CDR2 FQNEAQ (reference sequence). The CDR3 has 16 amino acids. Written as DNA, the CDR3 is TGTGCCAGCAGCTTAGGTAGCAGCGGGAGGGGCAATGAGCAGTTCTTC. Amino acids: CASSLGSSGRGNEQFF. The variable domain in full, with the rest retrieved from reference TRBV7-9 and TRBJ2-1, is DTGVSQNPRHKITKRGQNVTFRCDPISEHNRLYWYRQTLGQGPEFLTYFQNEAQLEKSRLLSDRFSAERPKGSFSTLEIQRTEQGDSAMYLCASSLGSSGRGNEQFFGPGTRLTVL.

The chain is built from TRBV5-6 and TRBJ1-1, with 9 bases lining up with TRBD1. This CDR3 is 16 amino acids long. The V segment lost 2 bases and the J segment 1 base; nucleotides outside the gene matches: 6. Per the germline V gene, CDR1 is SGHDT and CDR2 is YYEEEE. The CDR3 region has the DNA TGTGCCAGCAGCTTCCCGGGACAGGGATCGAACACTGAAGCTTTCTTT. Residues: CASSFPGQGSNTEAFF.

This clone came up once. The J gene is TRBJ2-2, the V gene TRBV6-5; perhaps TRBD2 as D (6 bases). This CDR3 has 15 amino acids. V was trimmed by 6 bases and J by 6 bases, leaving 17 bases between them. CDR1 MNHEY and CDR2 SVGAGI come from the germline V gene. CDR3 coding DNA: TGTGCCAGCAGCGCCTGGGGGGTGTCGGCCGGGGAGCTGTTTTTT. This sequence encodes CASSAWGVSAGELFF.

The chain has TRBV6-5 and TRBJ2-1; weak D call: TRBD2 (7 bases). Looked up from germline, CDR1 is MNHEY and CDR2 is SVGAGI. The CDR3 has 16 amino acids. Trimming took 2 bases from V and 4 from J, leaving 15 bases between them. DNA for the CDR3: TGTGCCAGCAGTTACATGCGCGGGGGCGGGTACAATGAGCAGTTCTTC. It translates to CASSYMRGGGYNEQFF.

This clone was recorded once. The chain uses TRBV7-9 and TRBJ1-2; 7 nucleotides agree with TRBD1. With V trimmed by 1 base and J by 4 bases, 3 bases remained unmatched. The V gene's germline CDR1 is SEHNR and CDR2 FQNEAQ (reference sequence). CDR3 size: 14 residues. The CDR3 nucleotides read TGTGCCAGCAGCTTAGTGACAGGGCCCTATGGCTACACCTTC. This codes for CASSLVTGPYGYTF. Combining the CDR3 with reference TRBV7-9 and TRBJ1-2 gives the whole variable domain DTGVSQNPRHKITKRGQNVTFRCDPISEHNRLYWYRQTLGQGPEFLTYFQNEAQLEKSRLLSDRFSAERPKGSFSTLEIQRTEQGDSAMYLCASSLVTGPYGYTFGSGTRLTVV.

The chain employs TRBV5-1 and TRBJ2-1; 7 bases are shared with TRBD1. The ends lost 3 bases at V and 5 bases at J; junction bases unmatched: 5. The V gene's germline CDR1 is SGHRS and CDR2 YFSETQ. This CDR3 contains 14 residues. The CDR3 loop is CASSSWGQNNEQFF. The CDR3 DNA follows: TGCGCCAGCAGCTCCTGGGGACAGAACAATGAGCAGTTCTTC.

This chain joins TRBV19 and TRBJ1-2, with D possibly matching TRBD1 (5 bases). The CDR3 contains 14 residues. V dropped 3 bases and J dropped 5 bases, with 13 bases sitting between them. Germline values: CDR1 LNHDA, CDR2 SQIVND (reference sequence). The chain's CDR3 is CASSIGAGRYGYTF. CDR3 sequence (DNA): TGTGCCAGTAGTATTGGGGCAGGGCGATATGGCTACACCTTC.

The chain combines TRBV6-5 with TRBJ1-4, with D maybe TRBD1 (5 bases). The CDR3 is made up of 14 amino acids. The V gene's germline CDR1 is MNHEY and CDR2 SVGAGI. V lost 4 bases, J lost 6 bases, and 12 bases lay in between. CDR3 residues: CASSSLGGDEKLFF. For the CDR3, the DNA is TGTGCCAGCAGTTCCCTCGGGGGGGATGAAAAACTGTTTTTT.

This chain joins TRBV19 and TRBJ1-1; TRBD1 agrees at 9 bases. V lost 3 bases, J lost 4 bases, and 3 bases stayed unmatched. The CDR3 is made up of 14 amino acids. From germline, CDR1 is LNHDA and CDR2 SQIVND (reference sequence). CDR3 region: CASSIGQGSTEAFF. The DNA of the CDR3 is TGTGCCAGTAGTATTGGACAGGGGAGCACTGAAGCTTTCTTT.

This clone is a singleton in its sample. The chain uses TRBV27 and TRBJ1-2, with 7 bases matching TRBD1. CDR1 and CDR2 (germline): MNHEY, SMNVEV (reference sequence). The V segment lost 2 bases and the J segment 9 bases; nucleotides outside the gene matches: 12. The CDR3 is 15 amino acids. The CDR3 DNA reads TGTGCCAGCAGTTTAGAGGCAGGGGGGTCTTCGAGCTACACCTTC. It is translated as CASSLEAGGSSSYTF.

This clone was seen a few times. The chain links TRBV2 to TRBJ2-7; the match to TRBD1 covers 10 bases. From germline, CDR1 is SNHLY and CDR2 FYNNEI. This CDR3 has 16 amino acids. The J segment lost 6 bases and the V segment lost 7 bases, leaving 15 bases of the junction unmatched. CDR3 bases: TGTGCCAGCAAAGCAGCCGGGGGGACAGGGGCGACCGAGCAGTACTTC. This translates into CASKAAGGTGATEQYF.

V usage is TRBV3-1 (or the pseudogene TRBV3-2) and J usage is TRBJ2-2; 13 bases fit TRBD2. The CDR3 consists of 15 residues. Trimming took 7 bases from V and 4 from J; bases not matched to a gene: 3. In germline, CDR1 is LGHDT, CDR2 YNNKEL (reference sequence). The CDR3 spells CASKLAGGPTGELFF. In nucleotides, the CDR3 is TGTGCCAGCAAACTAGCGGGAGGGCCCACCGGGGAGCTGTTTTTT.

This rearrangement joins TRBV2 to TRBJ2-3; no clear D. The length of the CDR3 is 14 residues. Germline lookup yields CDR1 SNHLY and CDR2 FYNNEI. V lost 9 bases and J 0 bases, leaving 13 bases between the germline ends. In DNA, the CDR3 is TGTGCCAGTGTGAGACTTATTAGCACAGATACGCAGTATTTT. Translated: CASVRLISTDTQYF.

J is TRBJ1-5 and V is TRBV19, with TRBD1 identical over 9 bases. The germline CDR1 and CDR2 sequences are LNHDA and SQIVND (reference sequence). This CDR3 has 14 amino acids. Losses at the gene ends were 5 bases for V and 7 bases for J; bases not matched to a gene: 6. CDR3 bases: TGTGCCAGTAGTCTTGGGACAGGGAGCCAGCCCCAGCATTTT. Encoded protein: CASSLGTGSQPQHF.

V and J are TRBV6-5 and TRBJ2-5, with TRBD1 matching over 7 bases. V dropped 6 bases and J dropped 5; count of bases not matched to a gene: 6. The CDR3 loop spans 13 amino acids. From germline, CDR1 is MNHEY and CDR2 SVGAGI. This CDR3 is CASSYLQGETQYF. CDR3 bases: TGTGCCAGCAGCTATCTACAGGGGGAGACCCAGTACTTC.

The rearrangement uses TRBV3-1 (or the pseudogene TRBV3-2) and TRBJ1-3; D is unclear. Looked up from germline, CDR1 is LGHDT and CDR2 is YNNKEL (reference sequence). With 4 bases removed from V and 0 bases from J, the gap between germline ends came to 13 bases. The CDR3 is made up of 16 amino acids. The CDR3 DNA follows: TGTGCCAGCAGCCGCCGCCAACCGAGCTCTGGAAACACCATATATTTT. Translating gives CASSRRQPSSGNTIYF.